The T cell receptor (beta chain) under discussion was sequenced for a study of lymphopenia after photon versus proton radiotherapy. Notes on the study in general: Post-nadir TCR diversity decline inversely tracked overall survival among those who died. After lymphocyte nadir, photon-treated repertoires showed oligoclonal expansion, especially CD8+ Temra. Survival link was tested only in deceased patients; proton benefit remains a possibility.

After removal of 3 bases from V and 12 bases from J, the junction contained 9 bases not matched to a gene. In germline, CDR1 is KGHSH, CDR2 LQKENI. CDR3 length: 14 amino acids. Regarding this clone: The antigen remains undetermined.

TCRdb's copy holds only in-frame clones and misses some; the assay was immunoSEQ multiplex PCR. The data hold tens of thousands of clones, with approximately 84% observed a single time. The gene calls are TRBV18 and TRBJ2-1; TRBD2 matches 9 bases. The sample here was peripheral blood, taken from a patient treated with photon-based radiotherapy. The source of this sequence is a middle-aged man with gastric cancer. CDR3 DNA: TGTGCCAGCTCACCTCCGACTAGCGGCCAAGGGCAGTTCTTC. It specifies CASSPPTSGQGQFF.